The 29 T cell receptor beta chains given below trace back to one sample, sequenced in a study of PD-1 blockade in classical Hodgkin lymphoma. Regarding time point: cycle 4 day 1 (C4D1), after less than 7 weeks of nivolumab. Every patient had relapsed following autologous stem cell transplantation, and cohorts differed in brentuximab vedotin exposure. Generated by immunoSEQ multiplex PCR, the TCRdb table keeps only in-frame clones and is missing some. The sample carries some 90,000 clones, over 80% recorded once. Sequencing used peripheral blood mononuclear cells (PBMCs), obtained before the fourth cycle of nivolumab. These receptors originate from a human donor with classical Hodgkin lymphoma.

Regarding this clone: An end of the junction differs from the germline gene, which may be a read error. The chain carries TRBV15 and TRBJ2-1, with 8 nucleotides matching TRBD2. Per the germline V gene, CDR1 is LNHNV and CDR2 is YYDKDF (reference sequence). The CDR3 length is 16 residues. CDR3 sequence: CATSREELAVGIEQFF. The CDR3 bases are TGTGCCACCAGTAGAGAAGAACTAGCGGTAGGAATTGAGCAGTTCTTC.

This clone was picked up one time. V and J are TRBV7-6 and TRBJ2-1; 11 bases are a match to TRBD2. The junction had 7 bases not matched to a gene; V was cut back by 5 bases and J by 7 bases. Germline CDR1 reads SGHVS; CDR2 reads FNYEAQ. This CDR3 spans 15 amino acids. CDR3 DNA: TGTGCCAGCAGCCCACTAGCGGGAGCGACTAATGAGCAGTTCTTC. It translates to CASSPLAGATNEQFF.

The chain joins TRBV7-8 to TRBJ2-1, with D possibly being TRBD2 (5 bases). CDR3 length: 16 amino acids. V was cut by 5 bases and J by 1 base, with 15 bases left in between. Germline V gene sequence: CDR1 SGHVS, CDR2 FQNEAQ. CDR3 amino acids: CASSPAGEGSYNEQFF. The CDR3 DNA reads as TGTGCCAGCAGCCCAGCCGGCGAGGGATCCTACAATGAGCAGTTCTTC.

This chain joins TRBV7-8 and TRBJ2-2; 9 positions match TRBD1. After removal of 5 bases from V and 5 bases from J, the junction contained 9 bases not matched to a gene. Germline V gives CDR1 SGHVS, CDR2 FQNEAQ. CDR3 size: 16 residues. The CDR3 DNA reads TGTGCCAGCAGCCCCGGGACAGGGAGGTCGACCGGGGAGCTGTTTTTT. Amino acid sequence: CASSPGTGRSTGELFF.

The V call is TRBV6-5, the J call TRBJ1-2; D is unresolved. The V end was cut by 0 bases, the J end by 8 bases, with 16 bases between. This CDR3 is 15 amino acids long. The germline CDR1 and CDR2 sequences are MNHEY and SVGAGI. CDR3 sequence: CASSYSGLTVEGYTF. The CDR3 nucleotides are TGTGCCAGCAGTTACTCCGGCCTCACAGTGGAGGGCTACACCTTC.

This rearrangement joins TRBV4-2 to TRBJ2-2, with 11 bases that match TRBD2. This CDR3 is built from 16 residues. Unmatched junction bases numbered 5, after V lost 2 bases and J lost 6 bases. Germline V CDR1 and CDR2: LGHNA, YNFKEQ. The CDR3 spells CASSQTSGGRPGELFF. The CDR3 DNA sequence: TGTGCCAGCAGCCAAACTAGCGGGGGCAGACCCGGGGAGCTGTTTTTT.

J is TRBJ2-5 and V is TRBV19, with 7 bases lining up with TRBD1. The end of the DNA aligns better with TRBJ2-7, so the J call may be wrong. Germline-derived CDR1 and CDR2 are LNHDA and SQIVND (reference sequence). The CDR3 runs 12 residues. The CDR3 sequence: CASSAGGYEQYF. The CDR3 DNA reads as TGTGCCAGTAGTGCAGGGGGCTACGAGCAGTACTTC.

A few counts support this clone. The chain links TRBV29-1 to TRBJ2-5, with 10 bases fitting TRBD1. The V segment lost 2 bases and the J segment 5 bases; nucleotides outside the gene matches: 5. The CDR3 contains 14 residues. CDR1 and CDR2 (germline): SQVTM, ANQGSEA. CDR3 loop: CSVELGTGDETQYF. The CDR3 DNA reads TGCAGCGTTGAATTGGGGACAGGGGATGAGACCCAGTACTTC.

This clone was detected once. The rearrangement uses TRBV6-6 and TRBJ2-7; D may be TRBD2 (6 bases). With 0 bases removed from V and 0 bases from J, the gap between germline ends came to 9 bases. The CDR3 is 15 residues long. CDR1 and CDR2 (germline): MNHNY, SVGAGI (reference sequence). CDR3 in DNA: TGTGCCAGCAGTTACTCCGCGGGGAACTCCTACGAGCAGTACTTC. Translated, it gives CASSYSAGNSYEQYF.

The V call is TRBV4-1, the J call TRBJ2-7, with 10 positions matching TRBD2. This CDR3 comprises 15 residues. Germline CDR1 and CDR2: MGHRA and YSYEKL. V shed 3 bases and J 1 base; nucleotides not matched to a gene: 3. CDR3: CASSHRTSGSYEQYF. The CDR3 nucleotides read TGCGCCAGCAGCCATAGGACTAGCGGATCCTACGAGCAGTACTTC.

This clone was detected a few times. V gene TRBV7-8 combines with J gene TRBJ2-7; 8 positions match TRBD2. The CDR3 has 16 residues. V gave up 1 base and J gave up 7 bases; unmatched junction bases: 12. Germline CDR1 SGHVS, CDR2 FQNEAQ. The CDR3 DNA follows: TGTGCCAGCAGCTTAGTAGGGAGACTAGCGATGGGAGAGCAGTACTTC. Its protein is CASSLVGRLAMGEQYF.

CDR3 coding DNA: TGCGCCAGCAAACAACAGACGGTCACAGGGGATGAGCAGTTCTTC. It codes for CASKQQTVTGDEQFF. This chain joins TRBV5-1 and TRBJ2-1; 7 bases fit TRBD1. From germline, CDR1 is SGHRS and CDR2 YFSETQ. The V gene end was trimmed by 6 bases and the J gene end by 8 bases; junction bases not matched to a gene: 14. The CDR3 is 15 residues long. The whole variable domain, remainder taken from reference TRBV5-1 and TRBJ2-1, is KAGVTQTPRYLIKTRGQQVTLSCSPISGHRSVSWYQQTPGQGLQFLFEYFSETQRNKGNFPGRFSGRQFSNSRSEMNVSTLELGDSALYLCASKQQTVTGDEQFFGPGTRLTVL.

This clone was observed a single time. This chain connects TRBV28 to TRBJ2-5, with 8 bases that match TRBD1. The CDR3 covers 14 residues. The germline CDR1 and CDR2 sequences are MDHEN and SYDVKM. V lost 2 bases, J lost 10 bases, and 9 bases stayed unmatched. The CDR3 spells CASSLVGQARHQYF. CDR3 nucleotides: TGTGCCAGCAGTTTAGTGGGACAGGCCCGCCACCAGTACTTC.

This clone was observed a single time. The V gene is TRBV5-8, the J gene TRBJ1-2; TRBD1 agrees at 8 bases. The CDR3 has 14 residues. The V gene end was trimmed by 4 bases and the J gene end by 8 bases; junction bases not matched to a gene: 10. The V gene's germline CDR1 is SGHTS and CDR2 YDEGEE. The CDR3 sequence is CASSIRTGPGGYTF. In DNA form, the CDR3 reads TGTGCCAGCAGCATAAGGACAGGGCCCGGCGGCTACACCTTC. Filled out from reference TRBV5-8 and TRBJ1-2, the complete variable domain reads EAGVTQSPTHLIKTRGQQATLRCSPISGHTSVYWYQQALGLGLQFLLWYDEGEERNRGNFPPRFSGRQFPNYSSELNVNALELEDSALYLCASSIRTGPGGYTFGSGTRLTVV.

This chain uses TRBV9 with TRBJ2-1, with a weak D call TRBD2 (5 bases). CDR1 is SGDLS, CDR2 YYNGEE, per germline. Trimming pared 4 bases from V and 6 bases from J, leaving 20 bases between. The CDR3 contains 16 residues. This CDR3 is CASSPDPRGPSNEQFF. The CDR3 DNA follows: TGTGCCAGCAGCCCAGACCCGCGCGGGCCGTCCAATGAGCAGTTCTTC. Complete variable domain (other parts from reference TRBV9 and TRBJ2-1): DSGVTQTPKHLITATGQRVTLRCSPRSGDLSVYWYQQSLDQGLQFLIQYYNGEERAKGNILERFSAQQFPDLHSELNLSSLELGDSALYFCASSPDPRGPSNEQFFGPGTRLTVL.

This clone has just one count. J is TRBJ1-1 and V is TRBV19; D ambiguous. Between the trimmed V and J ends, which lost 5 bases and 1 base, there was a span of 14 bases. CDR3 length: 15 amino acids. Germline V gives CDR1 LNHDA, CDR2 SQIVND (reference sequence). CDR3 in amino acids: CASSSQSLRNTEAFF. In DNA form, the CDR3 reads TGTGCCAGTAGTTCACAGTCCCTACGGAACACTGAAGCTTTCTTT.

The V and J genes are TRBV19 and TRBJ1-1; TRBD1 matches at 7 bases. This CDR3 is 13 amino acids long. Germline assignment: CDR1 LNHDA and CDR2 SQIVND (reference sequence). V dropped 7 bases and J dropped 4; count of bases not matched to a gene: 6. In DNA form, the CDR3 reads TGTGCCAGTATCCCGACAGGGTTCACTGAAGCTTTCTTT. As protein: CASIPTGFTEAFF.

This clone was seen just once. The chain couples TRBV29-1 to TRBJ1-2; possible D gene TRBD1, 6 bases. V lost 6 bases to trimming and J lost 7 bases, with 15 bases between them. This CDR3 spans 12 amino acids. CDR1 and CDR2 (germline): SQVTM, ANQGSEA. In DNA, the CDR3 is TGCAGCGTAGAATCGGGGGCGGCTGGCTACACCTTC. Translated: CSVESGAAGYTF.

This chain links TRBV28 with TRBJ1-4; no firm D call. The CDR3 contains 12 residues. Per germline, CDR1 MDHEN and CDR2 SYDVKM. V lost 2 bases and J lost 4, with 2 bases in between. CDR3 DNA: TGTGCCAGCAGTTTAATTAATGAAAAACTGTTTTTT. Protein sequence: CASSLINEKLFF.

The chain links TRBV14 to TRBJ1-1; 9 bases align to TRBD1. Germline values: CDR1 SGHDN, CDR2 FVKESK. This CDR3 is built from 16 residues. V lost 4 bases, J lost 5 bases, and 11 bases stayed unmatched. The CDR3 DNA follows: TGTGCCAGCAGCCGAATTTTGGGACAGGGTATGACTGAAGCTTTCTTT. It translates to CASSRILGQGMTEAFF.

The chain couples TRBV11-1 to TRBJ2-7, with 10 nucleotides matching TRBD2. CDR3 size: 14 residues. Germline V lookup: CDR1 SGHAT, CDR2 FQDESV (reference sequence). The ends lost 1 base at V and 3 bases at J; junction bases unmatched: 0. As DNA, the CDR3 is TGTGCCAGCAGCTTAGGGACTAGCGGCTACGAGCAGTACTTC. As protein: CASSLGTSGYEQYF.

V is TRBV4-1 and J is TRBJ2-1; a possible D gene is TRBD2 (5 bases). Germline lookup yields CDR1 MGHRA and CDR2 YSYEKL. V gave up 1 base and J gave up 7 bases, with 20 bases separating them. The CDR3 length is 17 residues. CDR3 amino acids: CASSQAPDWGDMNEQFF. The CDR3, as DNA: TGCGCCAGCAGCCAAGCTCCCGACTGGGGAGATATGAATGAGCAGTTCTTC.

The chain recombines TRBV7-2 with TRBJ1-1, with D possibly TRBD1 on 6 matching bases. With 3 bases removed from V and 4 bases from J, the gap between germline ends came to 12 bases. The length of the CDR3 is 14 residues. Germline CDR1 SGHTA, CDR2 FQGNSA. CDR3 sequence (DNA): TGTGCCAGCAGCTTTCGGGGGCAAGGCACTGAAGCTTTCTTT. This sequence encodes CASSFRGQGTEAFF.

The count of this clone is one. The CDR3 sequence is CASSPGLAASRQETQYF. The CDR3 coding sequence is TGTGCCAGCTCACCAGGCCTAGCGGCCTCTCGTCAAGAGACCCAGTACTTC. This chain links TRBV18 with TRBJ2-5, with 7 bases matching TRBD2. CDR1 is KGHSH and CDR2 is LQKENI in the germline V gene. With V trimmed by 2 bases and J by 2 bases, 11 bases remained unmatched. The CDR3 has 17 residues.

The rearrangement joins TRBV19 to TRBJ1-5, with 9 bases aligning to TRBD1. Trimming at V came to 3 bases and at J to 4 bases, leaving 4 bases not matched to a gene. The CDR3 extends over 15 amino acids. The V gene's germline CDR1 is LNHDA and CDR2 SQIVND (reference sequence). Written as DNA, the CDR3 is TGTGCCAGTAGTATGCTCGGACAGGGGAATCAGCCCCAGCATTTT. Amino acids: CASSMLGQGNQPQHF.

The J gene is TRBJ1-5, the V gene TRBV6-5; tentative D call: TRBD1 (5 bases). V lost 8 bases and J 9 bases, leaving 17 bases between the germline ends. The CDR3 spans 13 residues. Germline CDR1 reads MNHEY; CDR2 reads SVGAGI. CDR3 nucleotide sequence: TGTGCCAGCTCGACGGGGGACCTCGTGCCCCAGCATTTT. This codes for CASSTGDLVPQHF.

The chain combines TRBV15 with TRBJ2-5; no definite D call. This CDR3 comprises 14 residues. Germline V gene lookup returns CDR1 LNHNV and CDR2 YYDKDF (reference sequence). Trimming took off 1 base at V and 5 bases at J, with 11 bases between the two ends. CDR3 in amino acids: CATSRGVPPETQYF. In DNA, the CDR3 is TGTGCCACCAGCAGAGGAGTACCACCGGAGACCCAGTACTTC.

The J gene is TRBJ2-2, the V gene TRBV30; 8 bases align to TRBD2. The V gene end was trimmed by 0 bases and the J gene end by 2 bases; junction bases not matched to a gene: 2. The CDR3 has 15 residues. Germline CDR1 is GTSNPN and CDR2 is SVGIG (reference sequence). The CDR3 DNA reads as TGTGCCTGGAGTGTGATAGCGGGAAACACCGGGGAGCTGTTTTTT. Its translation: CAWSVIAGNTGELFF.

This clone has just one count. The rearrangement joins TRBV12-5 to TRBJ2-2; D is unresolved. Trimming took off 6 bases at V and 1 base at J, with 12 bases between the two ends. The CDR3 loop spans 15 amino acids. Germline V gene lookup returns CDR1 LGHNT and CDR2 FRNRAP. CDR3 protein: CASGPARGNTGELFF. The CDR3 DNA reads as TGTGCTAGTGGCCCGGCCAGAGGGAACACCGGGGAGCTGTTTTTT.